The 7 T cell receptor beta chains listed next were all sequenced from one sample in a study of blood T cells in healthy people across ages. A second 7 to 11 cycle PCR used barcoded and J-beta primers. MiXCR was run by TCRdb on the 5' RACE reads, yielding one entry per CDR3 protein. The sample records 1.8 million or so distinct CDR3 sequences, about 39% being singletons. Sequenced material: blood. These receptors were obtained from a human donor in good health.

J is TRBJ1-2 and V is TRBV27, with a possible D match to TRBD1 (6 bases). Germline CDR1 and CDR2: MNHEY and SMNVEV (reference sequence). The CDR3 length is 13 residues. Trimming took off 6 bases at V and 4 bases at J, with 12 bases between the two ends. CDR3 amino acids: CASRPGGLYGYTF. The CDR3 DNA reads TGTGCCAGCAGGCCGGGGGGCCTCTATGGCTACACCTTC.

The genes are TRBV12-5 and TRBJ2-1; D call uncertain. The CDR3 totals 12 residues. V dropped 7 bases and J dropped 4 bases, with 8 bases sitting between them. Germline CDR1 LGHNT, CDR2 FRNRAP. CDR3 sequence reads: CASAQEYNEQFF. The CDR3 DNA is TGTGCTAGTGCGCAGGAGTACAATGAGCAGTTCTTC.

The sample holds a few counts of this clonotype. The junction does not match germline at one end; this may be a read error. The chain links TRBV15 to TRBJ2-5, with D unclear. The CDR3 runs 15 residues. Germline V gene data show CDR1 as LNHNV and CDR2 as YYDKDF (reference sequence). This CDR3 is CATSRDGKIQETQYF. CDR3 in DNA: TGTGCAACCAGCAGAGATGGAAAGATACAAGAGACCCAGTACTTC.

The rearrangement joins TRBV6-1 to TRBJ1-4; D gene unclear. Germline V gene sequence: CDR1 MNHNS, CDR2 SASEGT. V gave up 2 bases and J gave up 13 bases, with 8 bases separating them. This CDR3 comprises 11 residues. This chain's CDR3 is CASSETERLFF. The CDR3 DNA reads as TGTGCCAGCAGTGAAACGGAGAGACTGTTTTTT.

The V call is TRBV5-1, the J call TRBJ2-3, with 11 bases fitting TRBD2. Trimming removed 0 bases from V and 0 bases from J; junction bases left unmatched: 3. CDR3 length equals 17 residues. In germline, CDR1 is SGHRS, CDR2 YFSETQ. CDR3 sequence (DNA): TGCGCCAGCAGCTTGGGGGGACTAGCGGCGAGCACAGATACGCAGTATTTT. Translating it yields CASSLGGLAASTDTQYF. The whole variable domain, remainder taken from reference TRBV5-1 and TRBJ2-3, is KAGVTQTPRYLIKTRGQQVTLSCSPISGHRSVSWYQQTPGQGLQFLFEYFSETQRNKGNFPGRFSGRQFSNSRSEMNVSTLELGDSALYLCASSLGGLAASTDTQYFGPGTRLTVL.

The chain's CDR3 is CASSYGETQEKLFF. The DNA of the CDR3 is TGTGCCAGCAGTTACGGGGAGACCCAGGAAAAACTGTTTTTT. The J gene is TRBJ1-4, the V gene TRBV6-5; D remains ambiguous. This CDR3 has 14 amino acids. The V end lost 2 bases, the J end lost 8 bases, and 12 bases lay between the germline ends. Per the germline V gene, CDR1 is MNHEY and CDR2 is SVGAGI.

This clonotype was seen only a few times. Mismatch with germline at one junction end may stem from a read error. The chain carries TRBV4-3 and TRBJ1-2, with D maybe TRBD1 (5 bases). CDR3 length equals 15 residues. Germline loops: CDR1 LGHNA, CDR2 YSLEER. The CDR3 spells CASSQDGGEWRGYTF. As DNA, the CDR3 is TGCGCCAGCAGTCAAGATGGGGGAGAATGGCGTGGCTACACCTTC.